The present T cell receptor (beta chain) was sequenced within a study of graft-versus-host responses after intestinal transplantation. Points from the study as a whole: The marrow of recipients harbored GvH clones, and ileum or blood showed some of them first. Some patients had graft-donor T cell macrochimerism. In their allografts, the ratios of graft-versus-host to host-versus-graft T cell clones were high.

Trimming cost V 2 bases and J 4 bases, with 17 bases left between them. Germline V CDR1 and CDR2: SEHNR, FQNEAQ (reference sequence). The CDR3 is 16 residues long. Assay used: immunoSEQ multiplex PCR; TCRdb lists only in-frame clones, some missing. The sample shows over 20,000 clones, roughly 43% of them seen only once. Plating combined roughly 200,000 CFSE-labeled responder cells with roughly 200,000 irradiated, violet-dye-labeled stimulator cells. Following the reaction, CD3+CD4+ and CD3+CD8+ responders that were proliferating and CFSE-low underwent sorting. This clonotype was sampled from a human patient who received an intestinal transplant. The sample consisted of alloreactive CD4+ T cells from a mixed lymphocyte reaction culture, taken before intestinal transplant. Subset described: CFSE-low proliferating T cells sorted from roughly 6-day pre-transplant mixed lymphocyte reaction (GvH or HvG direction). The J gene is TRBJ2-5, the V gene TRBV7-9, with D possibly being TRBD2 (5 bases). The CDR3 DNA sequence: TGTGCCAGCAGCTTATCTTTCGGAGGATGGACAGAGACCCAGTACTTC. Translation: CASSLSFGGWTETQYF.